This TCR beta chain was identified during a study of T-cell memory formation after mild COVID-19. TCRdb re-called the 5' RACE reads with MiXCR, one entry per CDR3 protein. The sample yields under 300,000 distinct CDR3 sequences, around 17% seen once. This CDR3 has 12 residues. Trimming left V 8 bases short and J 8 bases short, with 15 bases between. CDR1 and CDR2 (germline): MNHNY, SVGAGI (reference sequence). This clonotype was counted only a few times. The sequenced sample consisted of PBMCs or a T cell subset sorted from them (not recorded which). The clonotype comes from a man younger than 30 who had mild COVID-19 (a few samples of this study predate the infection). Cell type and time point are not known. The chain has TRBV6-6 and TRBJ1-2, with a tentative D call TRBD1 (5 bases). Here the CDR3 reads CASGGPREGYTF. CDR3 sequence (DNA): TGTGCCAGCGGGGGACCGCGAGAGGGCTACACCTTC.